The clone carrying this TCR beta chain was observed at least ten times. The antigen remains unidentified. TCR cDNA molecules each carried a unique molecular identifier. MiXCR, applied by TCRdb to the 5' RACE reads, yields one record per CDR3 protein. The sample yields fewer than 3,500 distinct CDR3 sequences, 15% to 19% seen once. Documented time point: sample taken at primary tumor resection. Samples were obtained from some 70 donors, all untreated early-stage non-small cell lung cancer patients. The study sequenced unsorted whole RNA from tumor, nontumor lung or frozen PBMC. These data belong to a study of spatial heterogeneity in lung cancer. On the study more broadly: A unique TCR and UMI combination showed up more than ten times in raw reads, on average.

The study's findings and limits: How many expanded intratumoral alpha and beta TCRs were present tracked the tumor mutation count, which was a count of nonsynonymous mutations.

The CDR3 is 20 residues long. Germline assignment: CDR1 MNHEY and CDR2 SVGEGT. Trimming at V came to 2 bases and at J to 5 bases, leaving 20 bases not matched to a gene. The chain carries TRBV6-2 or TRBV6-3 and TRBJ1-5; 8 bases are a match to TRBD1. This clonotype was sampled from a female donor with early-stage non-small cell lung cancer. The input for sequencing was lung tumor tissue, taken at surgery. CDR3 DNA sequence: TGTGCCAGCAGTTACGTGCCAGGGGGCGAATTAGGAAACTCTTATCAGCCCCAGCATTTT. Amino acids: CASSYVPGGELGNSYQPQHF.